The T cell receptor beta chain under discussion was sequenced for a study of blood T cell repertoires in COVID-19. The CDR3 is 17 amino acids. Trimming took 4 bases from V and 4 from J; bases not matched to a gene: 13. The germline gives CDR1 MNHNS, CDR2 SASEGT. TCRdb's copy holds only in-frame clones and misses some; the assay was immunoSEQ multiplex PCR. The repertoire holds 230,000 or so clones, around 87% seen once, with under 2.5% in the top ten. This rearrangement joins TRBV6-1 to TRBJ1-2, with 9 bases fitting TRBD1. The receptor's source is a woman aged 55-69 years with COVID-19, enrolled during active disease. Specimen: peripheral blood. The DNA of the CDR3 is TGTGCCAGCAGTGCCCCTCGAGGGACAGGGATCCCCTATGGCTACACCTTC. This gives the protein CASSAPRGTGIPYGYTF.